Below, 18 T cell receptor beta chains from the same sample are listed, as sequenced in a study of T-cell reconstitution after alpha-beta-depleted transplantation in children. A TCRbeta library incorporating unique molecular identifiers was prepared. TCRdb re-derived calls from the PCR reads in MiXCR, one entry per CDR3 protein. Seen here are 190,000 or so distinct CDR3 sequences, more than 6.5% observed once, and the top ten hold roughly 3%. The starting material was PBMCs from the stem cell graft donor, obtained from the stem cell graft. These TCRs come from a human donor who donated a stem cell graft to a child with Wiskott-Aldrich syndrome.

The V gene is TRBV20-1, the J gene TRBJ2-3; D gene unclear. The V gene lost 0 bases and the J gene lost 4 bases, with 11 bases spanning the gap. This CDR3 comprises 14 residues. CDR1 DFQATT and CDR2 SNEGSKA come from the germline V gene (reference sequence). CDR3 sequence (DNA): TGCAGTGCTAGAGATCAACGTTTCGCAGATACGCAGTATTTT. It is translated as CSARDQRFADTQYF.

In its sample, this clonotype was seen a few times. The chain joins TRBV12-3 or TRBV12-4 to TRBJ1-2, with TRBD1 matching 8 bases. V lost 6 bases, J lost 6 bases, and 6 bases stayed unmatched. CDR3 length: 13 residues. The CDR3 nucleotides are TGTGCCAGCAGGTACGGCAGGGGGCATGGCTACACCTTC. Translating gives CASRYGRGHGYTF.

This clonotype was seen at least ten times. The chain uses TRBV5-1 and TRBJ2-3; TRBD2 is a possible D gene (7 bases). Trimming cost V 1 base and J 5 bases, with 17 bases left between them. The V gene's germline CDR1 is SGHRS and CDR2 YFSETQ. The CDR3 length is 16 residues. CDR3: CASSLTGGAVRDTQYF. CDR3 bases: TGCGCCAGCAGCTTGACGGGGGGCGCGGTCCGAGATACGCAGTATTTT.

This clonotype was found many times. The chain employs TRBV5-1 and TRBJ2-5; 7 positions match TRBD2. CDR1 and CDR2 from the germline V gene are SGHRS and YFSETQ. With V trimmed by 0 bases and J by 3 bases, 5 bases remained unmatched. The CDR3 is 15 amino acids. CDR3 sequence (DNA): TGCGCCAGCAGCTTGGACCCAGCGGGGAAAGAGACCCAGTACTTC. Its protein is CASSLDPAGKETQYF. The entire variable domain, with the rest obtained from reference TRBV5-1 and TRBJ2-5, is as follows: KAGVTQTPRYLIKTRGQQVTLSCSPISGHRSVSWYQQTPGQGLQFLFEYFSETQRNKGNFPGRFSGRQFSNSRSEMNVSTLELGDSALYLCASSLDPAGKETQYFGPGTRLLVL.

The rearrangement joins TRBV27 to TRBJ2-3; 8 nucleotides match TRBD2. CDR1 and CDR2 (germline): MNHEY, SMNVEV (reference sequence). This CDR3 region has 14 residues. Trimming removed 6 bases from V and 4 bases from J; junction bases left unmatched: 6. The CDR3 DNA is TGTGCCAGCAGCCACCGGACTAGCCCAGATACGCAGTATTTT. This gives the protein CASSHRTSPDTQYF.

Many counts were recorded for this clonotype. The chain combines TRBV7-6 with TRBJ2-1; tentative D call: TRBD2 (6 bases). Germline V gene sequence: CDR1 SGHVS, CDR2 FNYEAQ. The CDR3 length is 17 residues. V lost 5 bases to trimming and J lost 1 base, with 18 bases between them. Here the CDR3 reads CASSPSITGESYNEQFF. For the CDR3, the DNA is TGTGCCAGCAGCCCCTCCATCACGGGAGAATCCTACAATGAGCAGTTCTTC.

V usage is TRBV20-1 and J usage is TRBJ2-7; 11 nucleotides match TRBD2. Unmatched junction bases numbered 3, after V lost 4 bases and J lost 4 bases. Germline lookup yields CDR1 DFQATT and CDR2 SNEGSKA (reference sequence). The CDR3 contains 13 residues. DNA of the CDR3: TGCAGTGCTACGACTAGCGGGAAGTACGAGCAGTACTTC. Protein sequence: CSATTSGKYEQYF.

This clonotype was seen many times. The chain joins TRBV9 to TRBJ2-1; the D is unclear. V lost 0 bases and J 5 bases, leaving 9 bases between the germline ends. There are 14 residues in the CDR3. Germline assignment: CDR1 SGDLS and CDR2 YYNGEE. The CDR3 nucleotides read TGTGCCAGCAGCGTAGTTTATCCCGACAATGAGCAGTTCTTC. This sequence encodes CASSVVYPDNEQFF.

This clonotype was seen repeatedly, ten times or more. The chain combines TRBV5-1 with TRBJ2-5; D is unclear. Germline-derived CDR1 and CDR2 are SGHRS and YFSETQ. V was clipped by 0 bases and J by 9 bases, with 30 bases between them. CDR3 size: 19 residues. The CDR3: CASSLEPERRESIRSAQYF. Written as DNA, the CDR3 is TGCGCCAGCAGCTTGGAACCAGAAAGAAGAGAGTCTATAAGGTCGGCCCAGTACTTC.

This clonotype has a count of ten or more. J is TRBJ1-2 and V is TRBV6-5; 8 positions match TRBD1. V lost 8 bases and J lost 1; bases outside the gene matches: 3. CDR3 size: 13 residues. Per germline, CDR1 MNHEY and CDR2 SVGAGI. CDR3 in amino acids: CASGQGINYGYTF. In DNA form, the CDR3 reads TGTGCCAGCGGACAGGGAATTAACTATGGCTACACCTTC.

This clonotype was observed at least ten times. This rearrangement joins TRBV5-1 to TRBJ2-1; 13 bases agree with TRBD2. Germline CDR1 is SGHRS and CDR2 is YFSETQ. This CDR3 is built from 19 residues. J was trimmed by 7 bases and V by 0 bases; bases with no gene match: 13. The CDR3 DNA follows: TGCGCCAGCAGCTTGGCCGTACTAGCGGGAGGGCAAGGTTGGAATGAGCAGTTCTTC. Translating it yields CASSLAVLAGGQGWNEQFF.

This clonotype was picked up many times. This chain uses TRBV27 with TRBJ2-2; D uncertain. The CDR3 runs 18 residues. V was trimmed by 0 bases and J by 0 bases, leaving 14 bases between them. Germline assignment: CDR1 MNHEY and CDR2 SMNVEV (reference sequence). CDR3 residues: CASSLSSLGKTNTGELFF. The CDR3, as DNA: TGTGCCAGCAGTTTATCTAGTCTAGGCAAAACGAACACCGGGGAGCTGTTTTTT.

This clonotype was recorded at least ten times. V gene TRBV7-2 combines with J gene TRBJ1-1; 7 bases line up with TRBD1. After removal of 2 bases from V and 3 bases from J, the junction contained 6 bases not matched to a gene. The CDR3 runs 15 residues. CDR1 is SGHTA and CDR2 is FQGNSA in the germline V gene. CDR3 coding DNA: TGTGCCAGCAGCTTAAACTTGAGGGGGCACACTGAAGCTTTCTTT. Translating it yields CASSLNLRGHTEAFF.

This clonotype showed up many times. The chain joins TRBV27 to TRBJ2-7, with a weak D call TRBD2 (6 bases). CDR1 and CDR2 (germline): MNHEY, SMNVEV (reference sequence). The CDR3 contains 12 residues. V shed 5 bases and J shed 6 bases, with 11 bases lying between them. The CDR3 loop is CASSPEGSEQYF. The DNA for the CDR3 is TGTGCCAGCAGTCCGGAGGGTAGCGAGCAGTACTTC.

In this sample, this clonotype turned up a few times. CDR3 DNA sequence: TGTGCCAGCAGTGAAGCGCTTGTGGGATTGGGCTACACCTTC. Encoded protein: CASSEALVGLGYTF. This rearrangement joins TRBV6-1 to TRBJ1-2; the D is unclear. Trimming shortened V by 0 bases and J by 8 bases, and 13 bases separated the two germline ends. CDR3 length: 14 amino acids. From germline, CDR1 is MNHNS and CDR2 SASEGT.

This clonotype has ten or more counts. V and J are TRBV29-1 and TRBJ2-1; D is unresolved. Germline assignment: CDR1 SQVTM and CDR2 ANQGSEA. The V end was cut by 7 bases, the J end by 6 bases, with 16 bases between. The CDR3 extends over 13 amino acids. The CDR3 is CSGEVITGNEQFF. CDR3 DNA: TGCAGCGGCGAAGTCATTACGGGCAATGAGCAGTTCTTC.

This clonotype was counted between two and nine times. The V call is TRBV6-2 or TRBV6-3, the J call TRBJ2-5; D unclear. The CDR3 covers 15 residues. Germline V lookup: CDR1 MNHEY, CDR2 SVGEGT. The V and J ends lost 7 bases and 4 bases respectively, with 19 bases between them. CDR3 in amino acids: CASTPFSAHRETQYF. Here the CDR3 DNA reads TGTGCCAGCACCCCATTTTCGGCCCACCGAGAGACCCAGTACTTC.

This clonotype was counted many times. The chain links TRBV5-1 to TRBJ1-1, with 7 positions matching TRBD1. This CDR3 region has 14 residues. The germline CDR1 and CDR2 sequences are SGHRS and YFSETQ. V trimming: 2 bases; J trimming: 1 base; junction bases outside the gene matches: 2. The CDR3: CASSFRQGNTEAFF. The CDR3 coding sequence is TGCGCCAGCAGCTTTCGACAGGGGAACACTGAAGCTTTCTTT. The full variable domain, completed using reference TRBV5-1 and TRBJ1-1, is KAGVTQTPRYLIKTRGQQVTLSCSPISGHRSVSWYQQTPGQGLQFLFEYFSETQRNKGNFPGRFSGRQFSNSRSEMNVSTLELGDSALYLCASSFRQGNTEAFFGQGTRLTVV.